This is a list of T cell receptor beta chains from one sample in a study of human T cells and chemical hapten exposure. TCRdb passed the RACE reads through MiXCR, listing each CDR3 protein once. This sample has tens of thousands of distinct CDR3 sequences, with 11% to 15% found just once. The sequenced sample was whole blood, obtained in connection with sensitization to the hapten diphenylcyclopropenone (DPC). Every receptor here comes from a woman between 45 and 60 years old with alopecia areata. Some clones in this sample may be carry-over from other donors' samples. Both conserved end residues are part of each CDR3. A D gene is named only where the DNA matches it firmly. Only part of the rows carry a size: once, few, many, or a class if the clone is expanded.

TRBJ2-3	NA	NA	TRBV6-2/TRBV6-3	TGTGCCAGCAGACCCTCGGCATCAGATACGCAGTATTTT	CASRPSASDTQYF
TRBJ1-3	few	NA	TRBV10-3	TGTGCCATCAGTGAGAGAACTCCGGACACCATATATTTT	CAISERTPDTIYF
TRBJ2-2	few	NA	TRBV11-2	TGTGCCAGCAGCTTAGTGGGAATACCGAACACCGGGGAGCTGTTTTTT	CASSLVGIPNTGELFF
TRBJ2-4	NA	NA	TRBV20-1	TGCAGTGCGCAAGGGAGTCGGGGGAACATTCAGTACTTC	CSAQGSRGNIQYF
TRBJ2-4	few	TRBD1	TRBV29-1	TGCAGCGTATCTCAGGGGGCCGCAAACATTCAGTACTTC	CSVSQGAANIQYF
TRBJ2-7	NA	NA	TRBV4-1	TGCGCCAGCAGCCAAATTCCCAGGGCCCCTGGTGGGGAGCAGTACTTC	CASSQIPRAPGGEQYF
TRBJ2-3	few	NA	TRBV7-2	TGTGCCAGCAGCTTATCCTACGCCACGGGTGATACGCAGTATTTT	CASSLSYATGDTQYF
TRBJ1-2	few	NA	TRBV7-9	TGTGCCAGCAGCTTTTCAGGAACAAACTATGGCTACACCTTC	CASSFSGTNYGYTF
TRBJ2-5	NA	NA	TRBV30	TGTGCCTGGAGTGTTTCAGGGGCCGGGGAGACCCAGTACTTC	CAWSVSGAGETQYF
TRBJ1-6	NA	NA	TRBV7-2	TGTGCCAGCAGCTTAGCGCGGGGCTATAATTCAGCCCTCCACTTT	CASSLARGYNSALHF
TRBJ1-2	many	NA	TRBV29-1	TGCAGCGCAATGGGGGGTTCAGTCGCCTATGGCTACACCTTC	CSAMGGSVAYGYTF